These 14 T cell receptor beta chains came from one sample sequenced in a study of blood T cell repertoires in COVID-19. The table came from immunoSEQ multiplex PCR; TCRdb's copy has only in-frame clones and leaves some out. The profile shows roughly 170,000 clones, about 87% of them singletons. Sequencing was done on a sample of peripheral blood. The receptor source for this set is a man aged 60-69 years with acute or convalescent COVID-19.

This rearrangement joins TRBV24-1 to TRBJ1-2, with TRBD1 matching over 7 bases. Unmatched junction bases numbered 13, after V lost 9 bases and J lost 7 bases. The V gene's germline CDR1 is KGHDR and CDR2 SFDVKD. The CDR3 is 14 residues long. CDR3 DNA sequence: TGTGCCACCTCCGACAGGGAGGCTATGCGTGGCTACACCTTC. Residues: CATSDREAMRGYTF.

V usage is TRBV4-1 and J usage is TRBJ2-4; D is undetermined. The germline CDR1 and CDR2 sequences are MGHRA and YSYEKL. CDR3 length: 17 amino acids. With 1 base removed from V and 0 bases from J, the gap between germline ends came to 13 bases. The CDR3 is CASSQVTSDLAKNIQYF. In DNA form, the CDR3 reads TGCGCCAGCAGCCAAGTTACTTCCGATCTAGCCAAAAACATTCAGTACTTC.

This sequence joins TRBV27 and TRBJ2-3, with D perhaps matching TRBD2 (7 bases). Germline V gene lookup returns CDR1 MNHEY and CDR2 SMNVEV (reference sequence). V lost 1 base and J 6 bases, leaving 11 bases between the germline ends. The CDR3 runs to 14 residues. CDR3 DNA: TGTGCCAGCAGTTTATTCCGGGGGGCGGATACGCAGTATTTT. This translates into CASSLFRGADTQYF.

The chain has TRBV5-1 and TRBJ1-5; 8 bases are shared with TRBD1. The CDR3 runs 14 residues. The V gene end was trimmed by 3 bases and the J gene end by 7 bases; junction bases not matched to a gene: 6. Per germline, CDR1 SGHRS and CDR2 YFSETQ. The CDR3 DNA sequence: TGCGCCAGCAGCTCAGGACAGGGAGGGCAGCCCCAGCATTTT. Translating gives CASSSGQGGQPQHF. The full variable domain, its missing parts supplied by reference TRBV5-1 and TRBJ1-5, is KAGVTQTPRYLIKTRGQQVTLSCSPISGHRSVSWYQQTPGQGLQFLFEYFSETQRNKGNFPGRFSGRQFSNSRSEMNVSTLELGDSALYLCASSSGQGGQPQHFGDGTRLSIL.

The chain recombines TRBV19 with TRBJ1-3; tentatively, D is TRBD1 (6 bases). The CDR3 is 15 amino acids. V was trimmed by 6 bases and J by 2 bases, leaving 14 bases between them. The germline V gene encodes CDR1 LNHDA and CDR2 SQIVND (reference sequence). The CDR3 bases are TGTGCCAGTAGGCGGGGGCAGGGAACTGGAAACACCATATATTTT. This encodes CASRRGQGTGNTIYF.

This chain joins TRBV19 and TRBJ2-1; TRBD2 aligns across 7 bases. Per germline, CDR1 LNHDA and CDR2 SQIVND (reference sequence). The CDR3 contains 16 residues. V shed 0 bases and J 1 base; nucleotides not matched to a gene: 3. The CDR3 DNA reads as TGTGCCAGTAGTATAGACCAGGGAGGGTCCTACAATGAGCAGTTCTTC. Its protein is CASSIDQGGSYNEQFF.

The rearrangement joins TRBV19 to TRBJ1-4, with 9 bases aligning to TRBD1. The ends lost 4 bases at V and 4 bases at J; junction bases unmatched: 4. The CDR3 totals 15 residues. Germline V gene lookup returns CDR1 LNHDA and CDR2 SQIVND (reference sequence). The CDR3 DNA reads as TGTGCCAGTAGTACCCCGGGACAGGGTAATGAAAAACTGTTTTTT. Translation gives CASSTPGQGNEKLFF.

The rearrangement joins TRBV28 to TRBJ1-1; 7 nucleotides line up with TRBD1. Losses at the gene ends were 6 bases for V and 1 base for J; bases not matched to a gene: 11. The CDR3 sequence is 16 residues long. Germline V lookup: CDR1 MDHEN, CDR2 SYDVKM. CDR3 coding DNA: TGTGCCAGCAGGGCCTCATCCGGGACAGCGAACACTGAAGCTTTCTTT. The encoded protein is CASRASSGTANTEAFF.

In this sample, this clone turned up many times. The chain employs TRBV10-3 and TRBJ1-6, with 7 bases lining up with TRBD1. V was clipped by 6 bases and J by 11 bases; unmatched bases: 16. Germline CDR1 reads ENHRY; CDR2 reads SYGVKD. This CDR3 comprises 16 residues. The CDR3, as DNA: TGTGCCATCAGCGGAACGACCGGGACAGTCGAGCCACCCCTCCACTTT. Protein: CAISGTTGTVEPPLHF.

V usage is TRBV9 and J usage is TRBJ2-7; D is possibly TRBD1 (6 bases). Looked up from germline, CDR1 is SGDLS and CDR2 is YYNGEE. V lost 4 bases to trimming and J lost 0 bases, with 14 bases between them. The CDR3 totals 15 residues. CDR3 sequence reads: CASSLQGSSSYEQYF. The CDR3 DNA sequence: TGTGCCAGCAGCCTACAGGGTTCCAGCTCCTACGAGCAGTACTTC.

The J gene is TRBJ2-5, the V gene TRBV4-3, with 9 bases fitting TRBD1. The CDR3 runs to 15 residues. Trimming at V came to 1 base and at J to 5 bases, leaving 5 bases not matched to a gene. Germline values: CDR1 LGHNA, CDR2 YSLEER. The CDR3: CASSQGTGGTETQYF. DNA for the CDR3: TGCGCCAGCAGCCAAGGAACAGGGGGCACGGAGACCCAGTACTTC.

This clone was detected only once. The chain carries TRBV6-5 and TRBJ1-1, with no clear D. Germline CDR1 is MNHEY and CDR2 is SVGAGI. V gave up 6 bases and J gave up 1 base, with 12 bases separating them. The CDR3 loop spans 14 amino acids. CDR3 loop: CASSYTEGNTEAFF. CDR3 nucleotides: TGTGCCAGCAGCTACACAGAGGGGAACACTGAAGCTTTCTTT.

DNA of the CDR3: TGTGCCAGCAGCCCGGGACTACGCACAGGGGATACGCAGTATTTT. Translated, it gives CASSPGLRTGDTQYF. The V gene is TRBV5-5, the J gene TRBJ2-3, with D perhaps TRBD2 (7 bases). CDR3 length equals 15 residues. Germline V CDR1 and CDR2: SGHKS, YYEKEE (reference sequence). The germline V and J ends were trimmed by 4 bases and 6 bases, with 18 bases remaining between them. The full variable domain, completed using reference TRBV5-5 and TRBJ2-3, is DAGVTQSPTHLIKTRGQQVTLRCSPISGHKSVSWYQQVLGQGPQFIFQYYEKEERGRGNFPDRFSARQFPNYSSELNVNALLLGDSALYLCASSPGLRTGDTQYFGPGTRLTVL.

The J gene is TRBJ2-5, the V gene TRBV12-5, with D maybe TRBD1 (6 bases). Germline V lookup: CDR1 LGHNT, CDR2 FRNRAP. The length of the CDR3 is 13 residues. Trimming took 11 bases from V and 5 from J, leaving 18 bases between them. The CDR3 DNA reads TGTGCTTCCCAAGCAGGGGCAGGGGAGACCCAGTACTTC. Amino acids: CASQAGAGETQYF. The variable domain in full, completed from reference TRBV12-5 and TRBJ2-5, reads DARVTQTPRHKVTEMGQEVTMRCQPILGHNTVFWYRQTMMQGLELLAYFRNRAPLDDSGMPKDRFSAEMPDATLATLKIQPSEPRDSAVYFCASQAGAGETQYFGPGTRLLVL.